Included here is one T cell receptor (beta chain) sequence, with context. The CDR3 has 12 residues. The germline V gene has CDR1 MDHEN and CDR2 SYDVKM. V lost 1 base, J lost 3 bases, and 4 bases lay in between. The data belong to a study of blood T cell repertoires in COVID-19. In the authors' workflow: Using reference gene primer amplification, nucleated cell counts were estimated. TCRdb's table, derived via immunoSEQ multiplex PCR, lists solely in-frame clones and lacks some. D and trimming come from the DNA, and the V and J calls and clone size come from that table. The sample holds approximately 380,000 clones, less than 85% seen once.

This chain links TRBV28 with TRBJ2-7; D not resolved. Specimen: peripheral blood. The source of this sequence is a woman aged 18 to 35 with acute or convalescent COVID-19. CDR3 protein: CASSLFSYEQYF. CDR3 DNA: TGTGCCAGCAGTTTATTTAGCTACGAGCAGTACTTC.